The subject of this entry is one TCR beta chain. Its target is unknown. These data belong to a study of T cells after posttransplantation cyclophosphamide. Study results and caveats: Blood and skin or GI T cell repertoires showed limited TRB overlap. TRB clonality was highly associated with recipient CMV seropositivity and reactivation. Later blood repertoires were often dominated by clones from the donor CD8+ memory compartment.

This table comes from immunoSEQ multiplex PCR, and its TCRdb copy is limited to in-frame clones, with some not included. The sample includes over 1,500 clones, around 94% of them seen just once. What was sequenced was CD4+ T cells sorted from bone marrow. This receptor was identified in a woman between 45 and 65 years old in good health and a related stem cell transplant donor.

The CDR3, as DNA: TGCGCCAGCAGCGGGACCGGGACAGTTAACTATGGCTACACCTTC. It is translated as CASSGTGTVNYGYTF. The chain employs TRBV5-1 and TRBJ1-2, with TRBD1 identical over 7 bases. The CDR3 spans 15 residues. The germline CDR1 and CDR2 sequences are SGHRS and YFSETQ. After removal of 4 bases from V and 1 base from J, the junction contained 7 bases not matched to a gene. Drawing the rest from reference TRBV5-1 and TRBJ1-2, the complete variable domain is KAGVTQTPRYLIKTRGQQVTLSCSPISGHRSVSWYQQTPGQGLQFLFEYFSETQRNKGNFPGRFSGRQFSNSRSEMNVSTLELGDSALYLCASSGTGTVNYGYTFGSGTRLTVV.